The rows below give T cell receptor beta chains drawn from one sample of a study of shared clonotypes between healthy human individuals. The table came from immunoSEQ multiplex PCR; TCRdb's copy has only in-frame clones and leaves some out. The sample has around 690,000 clones, less than 95% seen once. Material: memory CD8+ T cells from PBMCs. The origin of the receptors is a man in his late teens or twenties in good health. Some clones in this sample may be carry-over from other donors' samples. The conserved cysteine and the conserved F or W are not part of the CDR3 here.

j_call,v_call,cdr3_aa
TRBJ2-6,TRBV7-9,ASSLRDRGSGANVLT
TRBJ1-2,TRBV2,ASCPQPLYGYT
TRBJ2-1,TRBV27,ASSWELAGYNEQF
TRBJ2-3,TRBV7-9,ASSHGQGGSTDTQY
TRBJ2-3,TRBV18,ASSPGVTRTDTQY
TRBJ2-5,TRBV9,ASSVGNRDGETQY
TRBJ1-3,TRBV30,AWTTGFGNTIY
TRBJ1-4,TRBV7-9,ASSFPGTPDGANEKLF
TRBJ2-7,TRBV6-5,ASSYAPGHYEQY
TRBJ2-7,TRBV10-1,ASSDSGTGLYEQY
TRBJ2-1,TRBV12-5,ASGLQRGTYNEQF
TRBJ1-2,TRBV28,ASSPYRTGQVYGYT
TRBJ1-1,TRBV19,ASRPRSDRGNTEAF
TRBJ2-1,TRBV19,ASSIGRESSYNEQF
TRBJ2-2,TRBV9,ASSVDPGGGHTGELF
TRBJ1-5,TRBV28,ASRVRGNQPQH
TRBJ1-1,TRBV5-8,ASSWAAGQGDTEAF
TRBJ2-1,TRBV27,ASSLSRLWRASNEQF
TRBJ2-7,TRBV28,ASSTVGSPYEQY
TRBJ2-7,TRBV19,ASFGPPSYEQY
TRBJ2-3,TRBV7-6,ASSLAGTLAGAITDTQY
TRBJ2-7,TRBV6-1,ARRDRASYEQY
TRBJ2-7,TRBV9,ASGHRDGSSYEQY
TRBJ1-1,TRBV28,ASSADNKIRGQHADNTEAF
TRBJ2-7,TRBV14,ASSHRRVEQY
TRBJ2-1,TRBV28,ASSFGSHDEQF
TRBJ2-1,TRBV14,ASSQVIRADSYNEQF